This T cell receptor beta chain was found in a study of blood T cell repertoires in COVID-19. Study-level information: The United States, Italy and Spain provided the acute and convalescent COVID-19 samples. Sample material is recorded as cDNA or gDNA derived from T cells, B-cell-depleted T cells, or PBMCs.

Authors' data handling: Cell counts per sample came from amplifying reference gene primers. The data were produced by immunoSEQ multiplex PCR, yet TCRdb's version contains in-frame clones alone and is incomplete. That table furnishes V, J and clone size, whereas the DNA furnished D and trimming. The table shows roughly 160,000 clones, with around 80% occurring only once. This CDR3 is built from 16 residues. Trimming at V came to 5 bases and at J to 6 bases, leaving 9 bases not matched to a gene. Germline V gene lookup returns CDR1 LNHDA and CDR2 SQIVND (reference sequence). J is TRBJ2-1 and V is TRBV19, with TRBD2 identical over 11 bases. The sequencing sample was made of peripheral blood. This receptor was taken from a woman in her seventies who had recovered from COVID-19. For the CDR3, the DNA is TGTGCCAGTAGTCCTACCCTAGCGGGGGGTGTCAATGAGCAGTTCTTC. This codes for CASSPTLAGGVNEQFF.